Following are 8 T cell receptor beta chains from one sample sequenced in a study of T-cell reconstitution after alpha-beta-depleted transplantation in children (dated by TCRdb to the mid-2010s). What this sample's treatment or condition label stands for: allogeneic hematopoietic cell transplantation with graft depleted of TCRalphabeta T cells and CD19 B cells. Library method: PCR. These reads were obtained on an Illumina HiSeq 2500. TCR libraries were prepared with molecular barcoding, using unique molecular identifiers to normalize TCRbeta repertoire quantification. In-frame beta chains were kept once TCRdb had trimmed the public reads at Q25 with fastp and called clones with MiXCR. One record per CDR3 amino acid sequence lists the most common genes and DNA. The sample includes a few hundred thousand distinct CDR3 sequences, with roughly a quarter observed a single time. About 35% of the sample comes from the top ten.

The sequencing here drew on PBMCs, taken before TCRalphabeta/CD19-depleted stem cell transplant. The source of these receptors is a boy under three years old with Wiskott-Aldrich syndrome, due to receive a stem cell transplant.

The sample holds a few counts of this clonotype. The chain carries TRBV16 and TRBJ1-6; 7 positions match TRBD1. Germline V gene sequence: CDR1 KGHSY, CDR2 FQNENV. Trimming removed 0 bases from V and 4 bases from J; junction bases left unmatched: 6. CDR3 length equals 17 residues. CDR3 bases: TGTGCCAGCAGCCAATCTGTTCGGGGACAGTATAATTCACCCCTCCACTTT. Protein sequence: CASSQSVRGQYNSPLHF.

With regard to this clonotype: The junction departs from germline at one end; a sequencing error may be responsible. This chain links TRBV30 with TRBJ1-1; possible D gene TRBD1, 6 bases. Germline V gene data show CDR1 as GTSNPN and CDR2 as SVGIG (reference sequence). This CDR3 comprises 11 residues. The CDR3 region has the DNA TGTGCCTGGAGTGCAAACTACAGGGTTAACTTT. Its protein product is CAWSANYRVNF.

The CDR3 loop reads CASRRTGQEHYGYTF. In nucleotides, the CDR3 is TGTGCCAGCAGGAGGACAGGGCAAGAGCACTATGGCTACACCTTC. The chain couples TRBV5-5 to TRBJ1-2; TRBD1 matches 8 bases. Germline V CDR1 and CDR2: SGHKS, YYEKEE (reference sequence). V trimming: 5 bases; J trimming: 3 bases; junction bases outside the gene matches: 9. The CDR3 has 15 amino acids.

This sequence joins TRBV5-1 and TRBJ1-2; D is undetermined. The CDR3 is made up of 13 amino acids. The V and J ends lost 4 bases and 6 bases respectively, with 13 bases between them. The germline CDR1 and CDR2 sequences are SGHRS and YFSETQ. The CDR3 reads CASSVGPQHGYTF. CDR3 nucleotide sequence: TGCGCCAGCAGCGTCGGACCGCAACATGGCTACACCTTC.

The chain combines TRBV30 with TRBJ1-3; D is undetermined. This CDR3 region has 16 residues. Trimming removed 2 bases from V and 0 bases from J, with 14 bases in between. Germline CDR1 is GTSNPN and CDR2 is SVGIG (reference sequence). The CDR3 sequence is CAWSRSELPSGNTIYF. CDR3 bases: TGTGCCTGGAGTCGATCCGAGTTACCCTCTGGAAACACCATATATTTT. The full variable domain, in which reference TRBV30 and TRBJ1-3 provide the parts outside the CDR3, is SQTIHQWPATLVQPVGSPLSLECTVEGTSNPNLYWYRQAAGRGLQLLFYSVGIGQISSEVPQNLSASRPQDRQFILSSKKLLLSDSGFYLCAWSRSELPSGNTIYFGEGSWLTVV.

This clonotype was detected only a few times. This chain links TRBV5-6 with TRBJ2-4; 10 nucleotides align to TRBD2. The CDR3 totals 19 residues. CDR1 is SGHDT and CDR2 is YYEEEE in the germline V gene. The junction had 19 bases not matched to a gene; V was cut back by 4 bases and J by 6 bases. CDR3 DNA: TGTGCCAGCAGCCAGAGCGGCAAGAGCGGGAGGGCCGGGGGAAACATTCAGTACTTC. Protein product: CASSQSGKSGRAGGNIQYF. Full variable domain (rest looked up from reference TRBV5-6 and TRBJ2-4): DAGVTQSPTHLIKTRGQQVTLRCSPKSGHDTVSWYQQALGQGPQFIFQYYEEEERQRGNFPDRFSGHQFPNYSSELNVNALLLGDSALYLCASSQSGKSGRAGGNIQYFGAGTRLSVL.

The chain employs TRBV27 and TRBJ2-7, with D uncertain. Germline V gene lookup returns CDR1 MNHEY and CDR2 SMNVEV (reference sequence). V lost 8 bases and J 6 bases, leaving 11 bases between the germline ends. The CDR3 runs to 11 residues. The CDR3 DNA is TGTGCCAGCTCCTCGACCGGCGAGCAGTACTTC. Translated: CASSSTGEQYF.

The V gene is TRBV7-9, the J gene TRBJ2-1, with 10 nucleotides matching TRBD1. Losses at the gene ends were 5 bases for V and 7 bases for J; bases not matched to a gene: 11. Germline assignment: CDR1 SEHNR and CDR2 FQNEAQ (reference sequence). CDR3 length: 16 residues. This chain's CDR3 is CASSLETGGRRNEQFF. The CDR3 bases are TGTGCCAGCAGCCTTGAGACAGGGGGCAGGCGTAATGAGCAGTTCTTC.